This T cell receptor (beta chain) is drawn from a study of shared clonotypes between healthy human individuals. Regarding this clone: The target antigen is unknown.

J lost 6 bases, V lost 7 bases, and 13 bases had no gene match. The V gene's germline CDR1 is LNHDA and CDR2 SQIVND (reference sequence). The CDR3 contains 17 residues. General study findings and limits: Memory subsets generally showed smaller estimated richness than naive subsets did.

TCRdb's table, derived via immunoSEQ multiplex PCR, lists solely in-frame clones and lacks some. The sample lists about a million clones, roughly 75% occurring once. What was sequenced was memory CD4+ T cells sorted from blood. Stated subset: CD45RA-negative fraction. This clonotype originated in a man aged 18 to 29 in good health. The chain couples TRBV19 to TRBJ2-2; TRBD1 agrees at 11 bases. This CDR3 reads CASTSTRTGGASGELFF. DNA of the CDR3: TGTGCCAGTACCTCAACCCGGACAGGGGGCGCGTCCGGGGAGCTGTTTTTT.